This TCR beta chain was identified in a study of blood T cell repertoires in COVID-19. Study information: The United States, Italy and Spain were the sources of the acute and convalescent COVID-19 samples. Sample material is recorded as cDNA or gDNA derived from T cells, B-cell-depleted T cells, or PBMCs.

Original processing methods: Amplification with reference gene primers provided the estimates of nucleated cell counts. Assay used: immunoSEQ multiplex PCR; TCRdb lists only in-frame clones, some missing. D and trimming come from the DNA, and the V and J calls and clone size come from that table. The table records 180,000 or so clones, more than 70% of them present only once. Material for sequencing was peripheral blood. This sequence originates from a woman aged 55-75 years with acute or convalescent COVID-19.

Here the CDR3 DNA reads TGTGCCAGCAGCTTGGGAGGGCTTGGGGAGCTGTTTTTT. Translated, it gives CASSLGGLGELFF. The genes are TRBV5-6 and TRBJ2-2, with D perhaps matching TRBD2 (5 bases). Trimming left V 0 bases short and J 8 bases short, with 8 bases between. This CDR3 has 13 amino acids. Looked up from germline, CDR1 is SGHDT and CDR2 is YYEEEE.